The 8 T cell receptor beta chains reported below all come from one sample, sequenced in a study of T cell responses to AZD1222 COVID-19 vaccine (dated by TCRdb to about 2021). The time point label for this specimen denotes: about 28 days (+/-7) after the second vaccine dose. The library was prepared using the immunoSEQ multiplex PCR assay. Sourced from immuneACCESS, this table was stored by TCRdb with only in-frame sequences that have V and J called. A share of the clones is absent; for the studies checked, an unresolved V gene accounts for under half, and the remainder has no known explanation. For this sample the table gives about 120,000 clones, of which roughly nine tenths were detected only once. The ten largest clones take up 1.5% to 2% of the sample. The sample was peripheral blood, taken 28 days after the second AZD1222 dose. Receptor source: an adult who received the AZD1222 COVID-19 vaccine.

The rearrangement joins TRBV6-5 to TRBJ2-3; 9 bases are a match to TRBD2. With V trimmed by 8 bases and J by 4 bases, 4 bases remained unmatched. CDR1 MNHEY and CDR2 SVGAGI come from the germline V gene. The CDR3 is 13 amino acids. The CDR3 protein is CASGGRGADTQYF. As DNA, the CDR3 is TGTGCCAGCGGCGGGAGGGGAGCAGATACGCAGTATTTT.

The CDR3 region has the DNA TGTGCCAGCAAACAGGGGGACGGTGAAGCTTTCTTT. It codes for CASKQGDGEAFF. V usage is TRBV6-5 and J usage is TRBJ1-1; 8 nucleotides line up with TRBD1. Trimming took 7 bases from V and 7 from J; bases not matched to a gene: 5. Looked up from germline, CDR1 is MNHEY and CDR2 is SVGAGI. CDR3 length: 12 residues.

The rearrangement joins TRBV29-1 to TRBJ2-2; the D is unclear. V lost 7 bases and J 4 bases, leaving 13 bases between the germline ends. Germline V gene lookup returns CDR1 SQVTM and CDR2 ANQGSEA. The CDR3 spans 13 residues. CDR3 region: CSAGQLGTGELFF. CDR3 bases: TGCAGCGCAGGTCAGCTCGGCACCGGGGAGCTGTTTTTT.

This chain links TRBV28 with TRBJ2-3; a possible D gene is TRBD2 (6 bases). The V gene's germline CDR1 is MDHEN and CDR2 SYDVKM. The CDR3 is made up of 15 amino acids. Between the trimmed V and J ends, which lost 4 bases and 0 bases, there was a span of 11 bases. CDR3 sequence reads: CASSWGGTSTDTQYF. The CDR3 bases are TGTGCCAGCAGTTGGGGCGGGACTAGCACAGATACGCAGTATTTT.

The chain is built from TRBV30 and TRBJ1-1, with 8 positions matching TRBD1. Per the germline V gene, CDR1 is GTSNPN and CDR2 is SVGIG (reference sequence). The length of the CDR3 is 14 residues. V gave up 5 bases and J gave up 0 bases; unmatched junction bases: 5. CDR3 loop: CAWGQGEMNTEAFF. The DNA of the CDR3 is TGTGCCTGGGGACAGGGAGAGATGAACACTGAAGCTTTCTTT.

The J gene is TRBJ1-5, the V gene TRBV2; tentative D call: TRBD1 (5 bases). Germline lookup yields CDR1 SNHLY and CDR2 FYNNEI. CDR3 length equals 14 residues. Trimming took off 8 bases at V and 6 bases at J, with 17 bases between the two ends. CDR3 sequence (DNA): TGTGCCAGCGTGCTTGGGGACCGGACTCAGCCCCAGCATTTT. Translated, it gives CASVLGDRTQPQHF.

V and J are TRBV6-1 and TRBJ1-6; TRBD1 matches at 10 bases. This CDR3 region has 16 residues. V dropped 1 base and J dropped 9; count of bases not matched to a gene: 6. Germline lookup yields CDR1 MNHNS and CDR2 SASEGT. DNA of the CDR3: TGTGCCAGCAGTGAAGTAGGACAGGGGGTACGTTCACCCCTCCACTTT. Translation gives CASSEVGQGVRSPLHF.

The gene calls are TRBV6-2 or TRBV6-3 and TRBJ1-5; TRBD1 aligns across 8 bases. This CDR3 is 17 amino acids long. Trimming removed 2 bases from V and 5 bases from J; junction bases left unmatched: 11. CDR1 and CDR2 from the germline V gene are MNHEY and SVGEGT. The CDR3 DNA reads TGTGCCAGCAGTTACGTGCCAGGGGGCGGTTCTCATCAGCCCCAGCATTTT. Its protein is CASSYVPGGGSHQPQHF.